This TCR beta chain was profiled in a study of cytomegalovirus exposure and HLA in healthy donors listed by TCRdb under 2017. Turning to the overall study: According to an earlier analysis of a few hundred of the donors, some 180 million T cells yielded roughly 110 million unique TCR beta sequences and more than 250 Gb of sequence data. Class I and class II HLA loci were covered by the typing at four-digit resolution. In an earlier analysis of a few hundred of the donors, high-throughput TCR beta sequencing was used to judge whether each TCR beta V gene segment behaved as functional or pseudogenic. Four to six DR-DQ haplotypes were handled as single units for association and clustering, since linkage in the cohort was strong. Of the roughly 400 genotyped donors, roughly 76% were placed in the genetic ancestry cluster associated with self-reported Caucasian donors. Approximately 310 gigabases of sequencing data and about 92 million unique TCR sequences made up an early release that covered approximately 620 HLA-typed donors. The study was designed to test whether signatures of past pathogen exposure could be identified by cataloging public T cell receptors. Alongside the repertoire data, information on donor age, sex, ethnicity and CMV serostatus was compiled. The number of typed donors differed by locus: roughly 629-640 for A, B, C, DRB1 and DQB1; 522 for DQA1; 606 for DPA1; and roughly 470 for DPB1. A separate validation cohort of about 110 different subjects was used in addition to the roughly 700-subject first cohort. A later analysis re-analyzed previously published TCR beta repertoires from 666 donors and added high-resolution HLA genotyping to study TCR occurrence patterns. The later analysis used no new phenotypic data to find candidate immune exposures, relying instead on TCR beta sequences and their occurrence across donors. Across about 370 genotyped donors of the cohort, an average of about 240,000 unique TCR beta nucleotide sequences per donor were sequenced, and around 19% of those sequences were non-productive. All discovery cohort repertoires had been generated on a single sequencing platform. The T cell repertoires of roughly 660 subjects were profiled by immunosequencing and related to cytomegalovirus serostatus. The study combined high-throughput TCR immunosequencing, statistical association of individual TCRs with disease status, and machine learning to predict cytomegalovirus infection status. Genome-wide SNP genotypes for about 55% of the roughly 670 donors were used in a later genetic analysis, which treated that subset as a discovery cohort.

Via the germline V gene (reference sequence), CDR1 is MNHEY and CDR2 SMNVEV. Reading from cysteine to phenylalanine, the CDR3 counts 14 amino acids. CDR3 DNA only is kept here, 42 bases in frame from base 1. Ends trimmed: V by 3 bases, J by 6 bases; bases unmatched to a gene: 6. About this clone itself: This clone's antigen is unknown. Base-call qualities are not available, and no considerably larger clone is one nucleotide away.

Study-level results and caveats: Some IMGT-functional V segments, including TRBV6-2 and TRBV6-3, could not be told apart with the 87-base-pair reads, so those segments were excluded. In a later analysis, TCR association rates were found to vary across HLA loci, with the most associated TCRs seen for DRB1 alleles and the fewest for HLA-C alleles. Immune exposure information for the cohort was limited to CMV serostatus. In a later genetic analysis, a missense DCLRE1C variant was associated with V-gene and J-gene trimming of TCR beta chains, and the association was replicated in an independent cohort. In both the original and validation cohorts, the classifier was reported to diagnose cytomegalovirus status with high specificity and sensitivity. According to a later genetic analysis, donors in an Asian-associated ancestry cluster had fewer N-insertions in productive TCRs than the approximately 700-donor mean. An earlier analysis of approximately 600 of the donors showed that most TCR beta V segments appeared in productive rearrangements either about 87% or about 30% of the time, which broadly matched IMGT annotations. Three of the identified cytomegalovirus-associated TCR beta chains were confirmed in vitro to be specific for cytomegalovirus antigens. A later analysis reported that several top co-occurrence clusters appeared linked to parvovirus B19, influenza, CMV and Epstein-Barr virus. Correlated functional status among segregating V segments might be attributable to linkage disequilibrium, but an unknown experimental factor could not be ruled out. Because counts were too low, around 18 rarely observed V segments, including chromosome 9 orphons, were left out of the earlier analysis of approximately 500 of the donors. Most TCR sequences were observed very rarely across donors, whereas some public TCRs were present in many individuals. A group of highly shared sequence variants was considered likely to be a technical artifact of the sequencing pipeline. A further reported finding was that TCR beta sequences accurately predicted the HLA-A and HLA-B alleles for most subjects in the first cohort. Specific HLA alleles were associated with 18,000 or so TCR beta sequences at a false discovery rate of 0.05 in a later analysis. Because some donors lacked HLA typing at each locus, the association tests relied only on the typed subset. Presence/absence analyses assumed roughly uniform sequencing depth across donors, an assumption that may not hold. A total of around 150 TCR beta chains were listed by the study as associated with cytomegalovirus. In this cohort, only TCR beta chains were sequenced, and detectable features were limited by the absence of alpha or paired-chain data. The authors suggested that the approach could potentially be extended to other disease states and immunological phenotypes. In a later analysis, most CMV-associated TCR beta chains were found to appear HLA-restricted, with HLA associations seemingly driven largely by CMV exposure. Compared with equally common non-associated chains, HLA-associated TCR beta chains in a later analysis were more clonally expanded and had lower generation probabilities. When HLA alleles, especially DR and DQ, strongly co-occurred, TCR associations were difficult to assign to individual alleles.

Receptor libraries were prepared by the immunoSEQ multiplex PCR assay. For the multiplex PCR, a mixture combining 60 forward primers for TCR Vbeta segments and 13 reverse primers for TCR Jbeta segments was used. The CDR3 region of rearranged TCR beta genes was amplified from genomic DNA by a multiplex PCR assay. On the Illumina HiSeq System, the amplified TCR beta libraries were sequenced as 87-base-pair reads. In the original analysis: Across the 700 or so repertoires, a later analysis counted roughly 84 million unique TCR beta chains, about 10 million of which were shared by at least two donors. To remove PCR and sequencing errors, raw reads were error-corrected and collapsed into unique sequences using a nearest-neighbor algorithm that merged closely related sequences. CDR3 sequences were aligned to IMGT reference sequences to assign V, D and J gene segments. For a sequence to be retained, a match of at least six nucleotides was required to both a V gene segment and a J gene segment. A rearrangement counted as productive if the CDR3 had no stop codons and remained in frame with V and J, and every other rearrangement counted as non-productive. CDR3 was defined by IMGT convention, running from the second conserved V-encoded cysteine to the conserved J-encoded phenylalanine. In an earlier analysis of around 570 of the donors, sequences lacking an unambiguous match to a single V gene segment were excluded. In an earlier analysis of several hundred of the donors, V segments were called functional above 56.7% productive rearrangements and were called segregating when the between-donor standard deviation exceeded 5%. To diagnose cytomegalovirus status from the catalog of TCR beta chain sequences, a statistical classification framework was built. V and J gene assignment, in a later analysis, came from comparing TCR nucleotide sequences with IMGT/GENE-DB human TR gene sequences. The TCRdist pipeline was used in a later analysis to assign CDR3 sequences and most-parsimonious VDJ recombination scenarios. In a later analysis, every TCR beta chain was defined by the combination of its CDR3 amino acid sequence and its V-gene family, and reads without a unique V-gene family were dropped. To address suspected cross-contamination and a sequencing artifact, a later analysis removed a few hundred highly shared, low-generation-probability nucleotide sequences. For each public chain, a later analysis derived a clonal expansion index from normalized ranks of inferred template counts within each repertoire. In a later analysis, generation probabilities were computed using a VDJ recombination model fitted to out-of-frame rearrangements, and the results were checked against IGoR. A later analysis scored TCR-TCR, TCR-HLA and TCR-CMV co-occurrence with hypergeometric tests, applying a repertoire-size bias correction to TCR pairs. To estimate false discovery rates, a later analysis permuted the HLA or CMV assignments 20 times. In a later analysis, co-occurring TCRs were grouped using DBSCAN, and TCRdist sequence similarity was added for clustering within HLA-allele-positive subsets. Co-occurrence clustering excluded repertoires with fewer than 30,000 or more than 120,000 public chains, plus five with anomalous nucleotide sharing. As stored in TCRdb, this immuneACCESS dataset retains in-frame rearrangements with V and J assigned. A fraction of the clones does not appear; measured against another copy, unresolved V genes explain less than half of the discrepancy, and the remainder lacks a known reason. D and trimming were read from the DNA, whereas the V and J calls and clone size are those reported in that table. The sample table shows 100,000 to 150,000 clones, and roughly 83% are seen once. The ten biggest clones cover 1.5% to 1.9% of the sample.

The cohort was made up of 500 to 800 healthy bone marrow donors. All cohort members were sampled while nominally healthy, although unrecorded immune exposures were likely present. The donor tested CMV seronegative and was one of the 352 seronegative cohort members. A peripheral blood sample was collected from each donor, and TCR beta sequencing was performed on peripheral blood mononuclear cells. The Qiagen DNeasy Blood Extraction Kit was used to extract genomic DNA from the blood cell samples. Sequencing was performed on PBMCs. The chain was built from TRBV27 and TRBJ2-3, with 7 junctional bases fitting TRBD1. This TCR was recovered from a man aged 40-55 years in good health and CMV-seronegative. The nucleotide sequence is TGTGCCAGCAGTTTTAACAGGGGTGGCGATACGCAGTATTTT. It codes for CASSFNRGGDTQYF.